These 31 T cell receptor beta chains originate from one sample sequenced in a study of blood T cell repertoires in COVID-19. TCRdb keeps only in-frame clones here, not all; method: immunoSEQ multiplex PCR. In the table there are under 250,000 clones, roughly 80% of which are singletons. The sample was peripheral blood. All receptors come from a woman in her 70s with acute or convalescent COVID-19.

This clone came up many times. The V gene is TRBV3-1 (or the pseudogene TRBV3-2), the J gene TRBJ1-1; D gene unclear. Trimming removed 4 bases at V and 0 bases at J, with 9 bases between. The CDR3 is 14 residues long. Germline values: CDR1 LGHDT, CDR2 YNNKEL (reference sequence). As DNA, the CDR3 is TGTGCCAGCAGCCGATCACACATGAACACTGAAGCTTTCTTT. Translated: CASSRSHMNTEAFF.

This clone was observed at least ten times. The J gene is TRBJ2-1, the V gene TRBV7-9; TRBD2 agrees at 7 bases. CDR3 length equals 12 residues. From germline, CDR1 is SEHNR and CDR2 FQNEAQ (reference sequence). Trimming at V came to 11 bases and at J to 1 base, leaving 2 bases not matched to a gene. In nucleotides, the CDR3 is TGTGCCGGGGGAGGGTCCTACAATGAGCAGTTCTTC. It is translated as CAGGGSYNEQFF.

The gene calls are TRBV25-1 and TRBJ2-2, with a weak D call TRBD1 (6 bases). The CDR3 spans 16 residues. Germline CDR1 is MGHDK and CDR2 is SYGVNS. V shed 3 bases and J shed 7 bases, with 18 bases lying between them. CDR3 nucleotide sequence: TGTGCCAGCAGTGACTTGGGGGCTGGACGGTACGGGGAGCTGTTTTTT. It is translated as CASSDLGAGRYGELFF.

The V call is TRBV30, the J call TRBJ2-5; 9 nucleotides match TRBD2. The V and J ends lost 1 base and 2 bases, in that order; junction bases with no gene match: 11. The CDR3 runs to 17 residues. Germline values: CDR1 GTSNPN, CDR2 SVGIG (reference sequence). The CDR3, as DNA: TGTGCCTGGAGTGCAGAGAGGGGTAGCGGGGGACAAGAGACCCAGTACTTC. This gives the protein CAWSAERGSGGQETQYF.

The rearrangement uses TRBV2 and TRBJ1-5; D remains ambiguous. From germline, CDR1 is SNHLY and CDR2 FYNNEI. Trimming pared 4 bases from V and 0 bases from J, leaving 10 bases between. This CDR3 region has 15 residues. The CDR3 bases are TGTGCCAGCAGTGCAAACAGTTATAGCAATCAGCCCCAGCATTTT. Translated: CASSANSYSNQPQHF.

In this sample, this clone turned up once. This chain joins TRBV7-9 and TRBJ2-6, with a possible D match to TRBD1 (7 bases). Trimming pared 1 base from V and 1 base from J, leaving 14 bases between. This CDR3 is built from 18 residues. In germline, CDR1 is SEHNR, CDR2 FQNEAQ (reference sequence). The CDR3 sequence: CASSLVGRGESGANVLTF. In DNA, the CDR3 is TGTGCCAGCAGCTTAGTCGGCAGGGGGGAATCTGGGGCCAACGTCCTGACTTTC.

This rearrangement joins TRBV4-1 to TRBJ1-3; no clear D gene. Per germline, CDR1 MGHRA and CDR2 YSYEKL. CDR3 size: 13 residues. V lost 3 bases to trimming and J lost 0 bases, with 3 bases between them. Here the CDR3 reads CASSQASGNTIYF. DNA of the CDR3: TGCGCCAGCAGCCAGGCCTCTGGAAACACCATATATTTT.

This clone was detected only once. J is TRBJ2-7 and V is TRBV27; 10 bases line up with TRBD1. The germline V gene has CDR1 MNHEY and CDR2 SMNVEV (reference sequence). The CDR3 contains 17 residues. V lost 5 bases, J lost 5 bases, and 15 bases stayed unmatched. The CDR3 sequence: CASSPRLPGQGLHEQYF. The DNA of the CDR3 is TGTGCCAGCAGTCCACGGCTACCGGGACAGGGGTTGCACGAGCAGTACTTC.

The CDR3 protein is CASSPHWGDTEAFF. The CDR3 DNA follows: TGTGCCAGCAGCCCGCACTGGGGGGACACTGAAGCTTTCTTT. V and J are TRBV6-2 or TRBV6-3 and TRBJ1-1; D perhaps matches TRBD1 (5 bases). Trimming cost V 6 bases and J 3 bases, with 14 bases left between them. Germline V gene sequence: CDR1 MNHEY, CDR2 SVGEGT. The CDR3 covers 14 residues.

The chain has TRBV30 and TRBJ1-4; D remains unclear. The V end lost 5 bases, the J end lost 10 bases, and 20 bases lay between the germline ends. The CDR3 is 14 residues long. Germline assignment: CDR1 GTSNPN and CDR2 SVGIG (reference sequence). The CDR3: CAWLGGVGGRKLFF. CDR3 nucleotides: TGTGCCTGGCTTGGAGGAGTAGGAGGACGAAAACTGTTTTTT.

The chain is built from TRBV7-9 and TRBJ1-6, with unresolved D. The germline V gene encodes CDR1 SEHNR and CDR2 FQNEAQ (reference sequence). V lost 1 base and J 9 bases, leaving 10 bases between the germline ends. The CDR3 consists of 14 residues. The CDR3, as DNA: TGTGCCAGCAGCTTAGGAGGTCTCGGTTCACCCCTCCACTTT. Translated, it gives CASSLGGLGSPLHF.

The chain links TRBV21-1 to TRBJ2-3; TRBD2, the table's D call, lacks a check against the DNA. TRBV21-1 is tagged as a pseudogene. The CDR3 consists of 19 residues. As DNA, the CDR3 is TGTGCCAGCAGCAAAGTGTTCCCTCAACTAGCGGGGGGACCAGATACGCAGTATTTT. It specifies CASSKVFPQLAGGPDTQYF.

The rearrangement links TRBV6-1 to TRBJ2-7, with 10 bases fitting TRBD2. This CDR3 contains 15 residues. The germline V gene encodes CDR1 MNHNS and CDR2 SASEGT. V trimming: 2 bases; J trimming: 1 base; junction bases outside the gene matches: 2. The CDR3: CASSERTSGSYEQYV. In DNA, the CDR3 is TGTGCCAGCAGTGAAAGGACTAGCGGTTCCTACGAGCAGTACGTC.

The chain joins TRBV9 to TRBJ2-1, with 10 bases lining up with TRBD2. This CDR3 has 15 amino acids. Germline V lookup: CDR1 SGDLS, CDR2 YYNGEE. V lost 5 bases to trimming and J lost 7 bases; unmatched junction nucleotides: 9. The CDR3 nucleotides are TGTGCCAGCAGGGCGATAGGGACTAGCGAAAATGAGCAGTTCTTC. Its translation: CASRAIGTSENEQFF.

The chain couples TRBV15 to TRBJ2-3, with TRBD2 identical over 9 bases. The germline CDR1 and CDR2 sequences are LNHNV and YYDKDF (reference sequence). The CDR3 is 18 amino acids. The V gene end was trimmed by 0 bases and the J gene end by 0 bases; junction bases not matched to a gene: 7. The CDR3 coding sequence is TGTGCCACCAGCAGAGATTCGACTAGCGGACATAGCACAGATACGCAGTATTTT. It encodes CATSRDSTSGHSTDTQYF.

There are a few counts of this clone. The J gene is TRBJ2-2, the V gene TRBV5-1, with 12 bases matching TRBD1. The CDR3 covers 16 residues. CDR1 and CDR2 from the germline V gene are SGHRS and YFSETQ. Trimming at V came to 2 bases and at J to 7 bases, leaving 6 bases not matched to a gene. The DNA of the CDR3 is TGCGCCAGCAGCTTAGGGACAGGGGGCGCCGACGGGGAGCTGTTTTTT. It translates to CASSLGTGGADGELFF. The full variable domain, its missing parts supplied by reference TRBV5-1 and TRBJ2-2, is KAGVTQTPRYLIKTRGQQVTLSCSPISGHRSVSWYQQTPGQGLQFLFEYFSETQRNKGNFPGRFSGRQFSNSRSEMNVSTLELGDSALYLCASSLGTGGADGELFFGEGSRLTVL.

CDR3 residues: CASSLRRGGTDTQYF. The CDR3 bases are TGTGCCAGCAGCTTAAGACGGGGAGGCACAGATACGCAGTATTTT. V gene TRBV11-2 combines with J gene TRBJ2-3; perhaps TRBD2 as D (5 bases). Between the trimmed V and J ends, which lost 2 bases and 1 base, there was a span of 10 bases. This CDR3 is 15 amino acids long. In germline, CDR1 is SGHAT, CDR2 FQNNGV.

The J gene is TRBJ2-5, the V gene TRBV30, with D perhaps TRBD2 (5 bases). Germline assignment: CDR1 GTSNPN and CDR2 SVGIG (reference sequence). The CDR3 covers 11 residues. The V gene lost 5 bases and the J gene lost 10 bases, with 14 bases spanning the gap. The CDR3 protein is CAWGLTLGQYF. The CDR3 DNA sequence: TGTGCCTGGGGACTGACCCTAGGCCAGTACTTC.

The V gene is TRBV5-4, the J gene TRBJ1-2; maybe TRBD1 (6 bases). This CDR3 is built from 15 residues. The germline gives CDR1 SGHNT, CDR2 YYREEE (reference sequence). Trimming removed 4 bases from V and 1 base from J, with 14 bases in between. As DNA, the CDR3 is TGTGCCAGCAGCGTTGGCGGGGGCCTTAACTATGGCTACACCTTC. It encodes CASSVGGGLNYGYTF.

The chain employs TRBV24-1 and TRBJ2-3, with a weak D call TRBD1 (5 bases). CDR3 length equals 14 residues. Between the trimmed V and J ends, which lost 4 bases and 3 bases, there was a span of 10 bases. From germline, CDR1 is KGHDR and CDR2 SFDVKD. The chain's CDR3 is CATSEGPSTDTQYF. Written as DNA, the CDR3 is TGTGCCACCAGTGAGGGGCCATCTACAGATACGCAGTATTTT.

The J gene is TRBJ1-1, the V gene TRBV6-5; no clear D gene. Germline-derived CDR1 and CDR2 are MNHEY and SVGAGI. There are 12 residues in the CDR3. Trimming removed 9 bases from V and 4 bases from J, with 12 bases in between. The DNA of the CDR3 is TGTGCCAGTGGACTAGAACGCACTGAAGCTTTCTTT. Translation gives CASGLERTEAFF.

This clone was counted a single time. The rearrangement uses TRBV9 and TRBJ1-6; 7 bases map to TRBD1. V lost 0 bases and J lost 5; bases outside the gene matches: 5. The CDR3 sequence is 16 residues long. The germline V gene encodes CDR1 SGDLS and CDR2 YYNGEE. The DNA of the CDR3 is TGTGCCAGCAGCGTAGCGGGGGACAGAGATAATTCACCCCTCCACTTT. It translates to CASSVAGDRDNSPLHF. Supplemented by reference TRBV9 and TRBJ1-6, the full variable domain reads DSGVTQTPKHLITATGQRVTLRCSPRSGDLSVYWYQQSLDQGLQFLIQYYNGEERAKGNILERFSAQQFPDLHSELNLSSLELGDSALYFCASSVAGDRDNSPLHFGNGTRLTVT.

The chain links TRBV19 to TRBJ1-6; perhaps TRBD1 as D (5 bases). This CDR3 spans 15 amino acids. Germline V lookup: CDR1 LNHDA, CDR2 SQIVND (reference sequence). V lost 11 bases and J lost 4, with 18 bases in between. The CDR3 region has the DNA TGTGCCGCAAGAGGAAACAGGAATTATAATTCACCCCTCCACTTT. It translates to CAARGNRNYNSPLHF.

This CDR3 reads CASSPRSDNNQPQHF. The CDR3 bases are TGTGCCAGCAGCCCGCGGTCTGATAATAATCAGCCCCAGCATTTT. The chain couples TRBV5-5 to TRBJ1-5; the D is unclear. From germline, CDR1 is SGHKS and CDR2 YYEKEE (reference sequence). Deletions cut 4 bases from V and 4 bases from J, with 15 bases between. There are 15 residues in the CDR3.

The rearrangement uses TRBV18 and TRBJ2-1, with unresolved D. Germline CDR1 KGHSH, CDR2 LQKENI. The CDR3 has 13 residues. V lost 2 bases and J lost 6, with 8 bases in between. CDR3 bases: TGTGCCAGCTCACCAGTCACTATCAATGAGCAGTTCTTC. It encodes CASSPVTINEQFF.

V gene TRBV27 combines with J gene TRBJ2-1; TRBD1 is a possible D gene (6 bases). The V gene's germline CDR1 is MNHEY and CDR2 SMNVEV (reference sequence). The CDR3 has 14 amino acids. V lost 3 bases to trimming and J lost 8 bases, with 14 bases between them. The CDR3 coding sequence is TGTGCCAGCAGTTTTCGGCAGGGGAGCGATGAGCAGTTCTTC. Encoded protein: CASSFRQGSDEQFF.

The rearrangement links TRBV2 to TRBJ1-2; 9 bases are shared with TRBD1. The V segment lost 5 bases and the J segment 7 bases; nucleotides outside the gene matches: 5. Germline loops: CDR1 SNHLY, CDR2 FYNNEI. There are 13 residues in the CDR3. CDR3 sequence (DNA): TGTGCCAGCAGTCCTGGACAGGGGTCTGGCTACACCTTC. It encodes CASSPGQGSGYTF.

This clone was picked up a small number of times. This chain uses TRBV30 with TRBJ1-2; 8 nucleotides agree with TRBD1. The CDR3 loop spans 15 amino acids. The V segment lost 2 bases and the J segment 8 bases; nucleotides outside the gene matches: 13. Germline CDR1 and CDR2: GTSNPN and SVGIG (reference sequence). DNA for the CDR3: TGTGCCTGGAGTCTAGGACAGGGCTACGGATTAGGCTACACCTTC. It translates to CAWSLGQGYGLGYTF.

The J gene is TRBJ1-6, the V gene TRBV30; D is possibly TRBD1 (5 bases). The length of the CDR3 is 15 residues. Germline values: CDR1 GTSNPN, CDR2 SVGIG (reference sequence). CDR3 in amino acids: CGAHDSSSYNSPLHF. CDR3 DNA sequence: TGTGGGGCCCACGACAGTAGCTCCTATAATTCACCCCTCCACTTT.

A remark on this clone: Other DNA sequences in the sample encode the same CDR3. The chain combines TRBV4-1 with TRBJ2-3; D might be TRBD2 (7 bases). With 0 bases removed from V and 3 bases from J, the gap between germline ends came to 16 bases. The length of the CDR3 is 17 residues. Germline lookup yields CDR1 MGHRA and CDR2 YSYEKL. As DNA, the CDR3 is TGCGCCAGCAGCCAAGATGGGGGGGCCCGAGGGACAGATACGCAGTATTTT. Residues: CASSQDGGARGTDTQYF.

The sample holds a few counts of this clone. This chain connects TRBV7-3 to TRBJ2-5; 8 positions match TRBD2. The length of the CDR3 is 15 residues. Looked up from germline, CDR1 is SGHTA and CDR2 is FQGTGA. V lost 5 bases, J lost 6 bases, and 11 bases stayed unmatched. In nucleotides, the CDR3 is TGTGCCAGCAGCCAGAGGGCGGGGGGCTCACAGACCCAGTACTTC. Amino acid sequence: CASSQRAGGSQTQYF. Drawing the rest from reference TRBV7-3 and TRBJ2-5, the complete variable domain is GAGVSQTPSNKVTEKGKYVELRCDPISGHTALYWYRQSLGQGPEFLIYFQGTGAADDSGLPNDRFFAVRPEGSVSTLKIQRTERGDSAVYLCASSQRAGGSQTQYFGPGTRLLVL.